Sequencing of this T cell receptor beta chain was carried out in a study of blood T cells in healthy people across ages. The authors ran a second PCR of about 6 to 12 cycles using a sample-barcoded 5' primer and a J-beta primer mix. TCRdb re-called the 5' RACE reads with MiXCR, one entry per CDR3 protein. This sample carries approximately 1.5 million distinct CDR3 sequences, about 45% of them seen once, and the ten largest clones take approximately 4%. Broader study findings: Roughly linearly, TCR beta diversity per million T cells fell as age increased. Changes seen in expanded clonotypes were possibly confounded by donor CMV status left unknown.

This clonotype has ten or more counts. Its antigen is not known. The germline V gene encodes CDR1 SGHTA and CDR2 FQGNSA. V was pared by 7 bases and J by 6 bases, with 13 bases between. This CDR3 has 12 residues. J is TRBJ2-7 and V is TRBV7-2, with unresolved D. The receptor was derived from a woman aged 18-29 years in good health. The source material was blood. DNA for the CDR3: TGTGCCAGCACCTATCACTCGCGCGAGCAGTACTTC. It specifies CASTYHSREQYF.